A single sample gave rise to the 17 T cell receptor beta chains below, sequenced in a study of cytomegalovirus exposure and HLA in healthy donors. 60 Vbeta and 13 Jbeta primers were used in PCR. TCRdb keeps only in-frame clones here, not all; method: immunoSEQ multiplex PCR. Of roughly 180,000 clones listed, about 85% are singletons. Specimen: PBMCs. These receptors came from a woman in her forties or fifties in good health and CMV-seropositive.

The genes are TRBV15 and TRBJ1-3, with TRBD1 matching 7 bases. The V and J ends lost 5 bases and 3 bases, in that order; junction bases with no gene match: 10. Germline V gene data show CDR1 as LNHNV and CDR2 as YYDKDF (reference sequence). The CDR3 totals 16 residues. The DNA of the CDR3 is TGTGCCACCAGCTGGGAGCGACAGGGCTATGGAAACACCATATATTTT. Translation gives CATSWERQGYGNTIYF.

Only a few counts were recorded for this clone. The gene calls are TRBV10-3 and TRBJ2-7, with no clear D. This CDR3 is built from 14 residues. CDR1 and CDR2 from the germline V gene are ENHRY and SYGVKD. The germline V and J ends were trimmed by 5 bases and 0 bases, with 11 bases remaining between them. The CDR3 sequence is CAISLTLSSYEQYF. For the CDR3, the DNA is TGTGCCATCAGTTTGACACTCTCCTCCTACGAGCAGTACTTC.

This clone has just a few counts. CDR3 nucleotide sequence: TGTGCCAGCAGCCAAGATTTGTGGGGGGTCACCGGGGAGCTGTTTTTT. The encoded protein is CASSQDLWGVTGELFF. The chain is built from TRBV14 and TRBJ2-2; maybe TRBD2 (6 bases). The CDR3 has 16 residues. Per germline, CDR1 SGHDN and CDR2 FVKESK. With 0 bases removed from V and 4 bases from J, the gap between germline ends came to 12 bases.

This clone was counted a few times. CDR3 nucleotides: TGTGCCAGCAGCTTTTCCCCCGGCCTCGGACAGGGAGGAAACACCATATATTTT. Amino acid sequence: CASSFSPGLGQGGNTIYF. The chain links TRBV7-2 to TRBJ1-3; 8 bases are a match to TRBD1. CDR3 size: 18 residues. The germline gives CDR1 SGHTA, CDR2 FQGNSA. The J segment lost 4 bases and the V segment lost 3 bases, leaving 14 bases of the junction unmatched.

The chain recombines TRBV7-2 with TRBJ1-1; possible D gene TRBD1, 5 bases. Germline CDR1 is SGHTA and CDR2 is FQGNSA. The length of the CDR3 is 14 residues. V gave up 2 bases and J gave up 4 bases, with 11 bases separating them. CDR3 in amino acids: CASSLRQGVTEAFF. The DNA for the CDR3 is TGTGCCAGCAGCTTAAGACAAGGGGTCACTGAAGCTTTCTTT.

Concerning this clone itself: The germline gene is not matched at one end of the junction; a read error may be the cause. In DNA form, the CDR3 reads TGTACCAGCAGCCCCCATGCGGGAGGACTAGCTCCCGGGGAGCTGTTTTTT. This encodes CTSSPHAGGLAPGELFF. The chain joins TRBV7-9 to TRBJ2-2; TRBD2 matches at 8 bases. Germline CDR1 is SEHNR and CDR2 is FQNEAQ (reference sequence). The length of the CDR3 is 17 residues.

About this clone itself: Other nucleotide sequences in the sample specify the same CDR3. This chain joins TRBV7-2 and TRBJ2-7; TRBD2 agrees at 11 bases. The V gene end was trimmed by 4 bases and the J gene end by 3 bases; junction bases not matched to a gene: 2. This CDR3 has 14 residues. Germline loops: CDR1 SGHTA, CDR2 FQGNSA. CDR3 in DNA: TGTGCCAGCAGCTCAACTAGCGGGAGCTACGAGCAGTACTTC. Its translation is CASSSTSGSYEQYF.

The chain combines TRBV29-1 with TRBJ1-1, with D possibly matching TRBD1 (6 bases). The V and J ends lost 7 bases and 1 base respectively, with 16 bases between them. The CDR3 is made up of 14 amino acids. The germline gives CDR1 SQVTM, CDR2 ANQGSEA. This CDR3 is CSATRGGGNTEAFF. The CDR3 region has the DNA TGCAGCGCCACGCGGGGAGGGGGGAACACTGAAGCTTTCTTT.

This sequence joins TRBV4-2 and TRBJ1-2, with 9 bases aligning to TRBD1. The V and J ends lost 1 base and 4 bases, in that order; junction bases with no gene match: 10. The CDR3 runs to 17 residues. Germline assignment: CDR1 LGHNA and CDR2 YNFKEQ. CDR3 sequence reads: CASSQGTGEVSTYGYTF. The CDR3 nucleotides read TGTGCCAGCAGCCAAGGGACAGGGGAAGTTAGTACCTATGGCTACACCTTC.

J is TRBJ1-4 and V is TRBV14, with TRBD1 matching over 7 bases. Trimming took 6 bases from V and 5 from J; bases not matched to a gene: 9. CDR1 SGHDN and CDR2 FVKESK come from the germline V gene. This CDR3 is built from 15 residues. DNA of the CDR3: TGTGCCAGCAGTATTGTAGGGACAGTCAATGAAAAACTGTTTTTT. Its protein is CASSIVGTVNEKLFF.

This chain joins TRBV19 and TRBJ1-2; D gene unclear. This CDR3 region has 14 residues. Germline CDR1 LNHDA, CDR2 SQIVND (reference sequence). V was trimmed by 5 bases and J by 7 bases, leaving 17 bases between them. CDR3 amino acids: CASSPTGSSAGYTF. In nucleotides, the CDR3 is TGTGCCAGTAGTCCCACGGGGTCGTCGGCTGGCTACACCTTC.

This chain joins TRBV9 and TRBJ1-2; D not certain. The CDR3 length is 12 residues. V was clipped by 0 bases and J by 8 bases, with 8 bases between them. Germline values: CDR1 SGDLS, CDR2 YYNGEE. CDR3 in DNA: TGTGCCAGCAGCGTAGATGGGCAGGGCTACACCTTC. Translating gives CASSVDGQGYTF.

This clone has a handful of counts. The chain links TRBV4-1 to TRBJ2-7, with D hard to call. Germline CDR1 MGHRA, CDR2 YSYEKL. V was trimmed by 3 bases and J by 3 bases, leaving 12 bases between them. CDR3 length: 14 amino acids. The CDR3 nucleotides read TGCGCCAGCAGCCAGGTACACCACAGCTACGAGCAGTACTTC. Translation gives CASSQVHHSYEQYF.

This chain connects TRBV18 to TRBJ1-2, with 7 bases that match TRBD1. V trimming: 4 bases; J trimming: 5 bases; junction bases outside the gene matches: 10. The V gene's germline CDR1 is KGHSH and CDR2 LQKENI. CDR3 length: 15 residues. This chain's CDR3 is CASSLGTDSRYGYTF. Written as DNA, the CDR3 is TGTGCCAGCTCACTGGGGACAGACTCGAGGTATGGCTACACCTTC.

The chain links TRBV7-9 to TRBJ1-2; no clear D. Deletions cut 5 bases from V and 6 bases from J, with 19 bases between. CDR1 and CDR2 from the germline V gene are SEHNR and FQNEAQ (reference sequence). This CDR3 spans 15 amino acids. In nucleotides, the CDR3 is TGTGCCAGCAGCCCAGTGGCAGGCCGGTCAGATGGCTACACCTTC. Translating gives CASSPVAGRSDGYTF.

This chain connects TRBV7-2 to TRBJ1-6; unclear D gene. V shed 1 base and J shed 10 bases, with 17 bases lying between them. From germline, CDR1 is SGHTA and CDR2 FQGNSA. This CDR3 region has 16 residues. As DNA, the CDR3 is TGTGCCAGCAGCTTAGATTCAGGCGGCCGCGGGTCACCCCTCCACTTT. Translating gives CASSLDSGGRGSPLHF.

This clone appeared a single time. The V call is TRBV13, the J call TRBJ2-7; 10 positions match TRBD1. This CDR3 region has 15 residues. CDR1 PRHDT and CDR2 FYEKMQ come from the germline V gene (reference sequence). The V gene end was trimmed by 4 bases and the J gene end by 5 bases; junction bases not matched to a gene: 8. The CDR3 region is CASSSTGTGVDEQYF. The CDR3, as DNA: TGTGCCAGCAGCTCGACCGGGACAGGGGTAGACGAGCAGTACTTC.